Presented here are 12 T cell receptor beta chains from one specimen sequenced in a study of graft-versus-host responses after intestinal transplantation. These receptors are not linked to any known antigen. The protocol was immunoSEQ multiplex PCR, while the TCRdb copy is restricted to in-frame clones and leaves out a portion. The sample lists tens of thousands of clones; 90% were seen once. The sequenced sample was unstimulated CD8+ T cells sorted from spleen or lymph node cells, obtained before intestinal transplant. The source of these receptors is a human donor who received an intestinal transplant.

This clone was detected only a few times. The CDR3 region is CSVEGATEAFF. The CDR3 DNA is TGCAGCGTTGAAGGGGCTACTGAAGCTTTCTTT. The chain carries TRBV29-1 and TRBJ1-1; D gene uncertain. This CDR3 has 11 amino acids. The ends were cut back, 1 base at V and 5 bases at J, with 5 bases in the middle. Germline V gene sequence: CDR1 SQVTM, CDR2 ANQGSEA.

This rearrangement joins TRBV10-3 to TRBJ2-1; D possibly corresponds to TRBD2 (6 bases). Trimming removed 0 bases at V and 6 bases at J, with 18 bases between. This CDR3 region has 17 residues. Germline CDR1 is ENHRY and CDR2 is SYGVKD. CDR3 nucleotide sequence: TGTGCCATCAGTGAGTCGATCGGGAGCGCGCTAGCCAATGAGCAGTTCTTC. Translation gives CAISESIGSALANEQFF.

This clone was recorded only once. The rearrangement links TRBV4-1 to TRBJ1-1; no reliable D call. CDR1 is MGHRA, CDR2 YSYEKL, per germline. The CDR3 has 15 amino acids. V lost 8 bases and J lost 4, with 20 bases in between. The CDR3 here is CASGAAGSGVTEAFF. CDR3 bases: TGCGCCAGCGGAGCGGCCGGCAGCGGGGTCACTGAAGCTTTCTTT.

This chain links TRBV27 with TRBJ2-7, with D perhaps matching TRBD2 (5 bases). Deletions cut 3 bases from V and 2 bases from J, with 8 bases between. In germline, CDR1 is MNHEY, CDR2 SMNVEV (reference sequence). CDR3 length: 13 residues. CDR3 in amino acids: CASSLDGTYEQYF. DNA of the CDR3: TGTGCCAGCAGTTTGGACGGGACCTACGAGCAGTACTTC.

The chain joins TRBV7-9 to TRBJ2-1; maybe TRBD1 (6 bases). Germline V gene data show CDR1 as SEHNR and CDR2 as FQNEAQ (reference sequence). CDR3 size: 15 residues. Trimming removed 5 bases from V and 2 bases from J, with 13 bases in between. The CDR3 loop is CASSARTETYNEQFF. CDR3 in DNA: TGTGCCAGCAGCGCCCGGACAGAAACCTACAATGAGCAGTTCTTC.

The chain uses TRBV19 and TRBJ1-3; D is uncertain. V was trimmed by 7 bases and J by 2 bases, leaving 15 bases between them. Germline values: CDR1 LNHDA, CDR2 SQIVND (reference sequence). The CDR3 spans 15 residues. CDR3: CASTSTPEAGNTIYF. CDR3 coding DNA: TGTGCCAGTACATCTACACCGGAGGCTGGAAACACCATATATTTT.

The CDR3 loop is CATSRKTWAEDNEQFF. The CDR3 DNA follows: TGTGCCACCAGCAGAAAAACTTGGGCAGAAGACAATGAGCAGTTCTTC. This chain joins TRBV15 and TRBJ2-1; D gene ambiguous. Germline V lookup: CDR1 LNHNV, CDR2 YYDKDF (reference sequence). V gave up 2 bases and J gave up 5 bases, with 16 bases separating them. The CDR3 extends over 16 amino acids. Drawing the rest from reference TRBV15 and TRBJ2-1, the complete variable domain is DAMVIQNPRYQVTQFGKPVTLSCSQTLNHNVMYWYQQKSSQAPKLLFHYYDKDFNNEADTPDNFQSRRPNTSFCFLDIRSPGLGDTAMYLCATSRKTWAEDNEQFFGPGTRLTVL.

The V gene is TRBV7-8, the J gene TRBJ2-1, with D maybe TRBD2 (7 bases). The CDR3 contains 17 residues. Germline V gives CDR1 SGHVS, CDR2 FQNEAQ. Deletions cut 1 base from V and 6 bases from J, with 19 bases between. This CDR3 reads CASSLVASGGAGNEQFF. The CDR3 DNA follows: TGTGCCAGCAGCTTAGTGGCGAGTGGGGGGGCCGGCAATGAGCAGTTCTTC.

V usage is TRBV19 and J usage is TRBJ1-3; 8 bases map to TRBD1. Trimming at V came to 4 bases and at J to 2 bases, leaving 4 bases not matched to a gene. Germline-derived CDR1 and CDR2 are LNHDA and SQIVND (reference sequence). The CDR3 has 15 residues. The CDR3 DNA sequence: TGTGCCAGTAGTAAGATACAGGGGGCTGGAAACACCATATATTTT. Amino acid sequence: CASSKIQGAGNTIYF.

The chain recombines TRBV19 with TRBJ1-2; D unclear. Trimming took off 0 bases at V and 8 bases at J, with 16 bases between the two ends. The CDR3 covers 15 residues. In germline, CDR1 is LNHDA, CDR2 SQIVND (reference sequence). The CDR3: CASSIDLPGLGGYTF. The CDR3 nucleotides are TGTGCCAGTAGTATAGATCTCCCGGGTCTTGGCGGCTACACCTTC.

V is TRBV27 and J is TRBJ1-5, with 12 bases fitting TRBD1. This CDR3 has 15 residues. Germline assignment: CDR1 MNHEY and CDR2 SMNVEV (reference sequence). J was trimmed by 7 bases and V by 2 bases; bases with no gene match: 3. CDR3 region: CASSLGTGGRQPQHF. In DNA, the CDR3 is TGTGCCAGCAGTTTAGGGACAGGGGGCAGGCAGCCCCAGCATTTT.

The chain's CDR3 is CSVDKDSSRTDTQYF. CDR3 DNA sequence: TGCAGCGTTGACAAGGACAGCTCTCGCACAGATACGCAGTATTTT. The chain combines TRBV29-1 with TRBJ2-3, with D tentatively TRBD1 (6 bases). Deletions cut 3 bases from V and 1 base from J, with 14 bases between. This CDR3 is 15 amino acids long. Germline CDR1 reads SQVTM; CDR2 reads ANQGSEA.